One sample yielded the 24 T cell receptor beta chains listed below, sequenced in a study of CD8 T cells in Susac syndrome. With random hexamers, reverse transcription was performed on 0.5 to 1 ug of RNA. Each CDR3 protein gets one entry after TCRdb re-called the immunoSEQ multiplex PCR reads with MiXCR. The top ten clones hold 0.2% to 0.25% of a sample with about 130,000 distinct CDR3 sequences, around 95% of them seen once. The source material was CD8+ T cells from PBMCs. The receptors here all came from a human donor with Susac syndrome.

This clonotype has a single count. The chain employs TRBV30 and TRBJ2-7; unclear D gene. The germline gives CDR1 GTSNPN, CDR2 SVGIG (reference sequence). The V end lost 0 bases, the J end lost 1 base, and 10 bases lay between the germline ends. The CDR3 spans 14 residues. The CDR3 coding sequence is TGTGCCTGGAGTGTCGGGCAGGAGTCCTACGAGCAGTACTTC. Protein: CAWSVGQESYEQYF.

The chain joins TRBV20-1 to TRBJ2-1; 9 bases are a match to TRBD2. Germline assignment: CDR1 DFQATT and CDR2 SNEGSKA (reference sequence). The junction had 9 bases not matched to a gene; V was cut back by 3 bases and J by 3 bases. CDR3 length: 16 amino acids. CDR3 DNA: TGCAGTGCTAGTAATTTGGAGCGGGGGGACTACAATGAGCAGTTCTTC. It translates to CSASNLERGDYNEQFF.

The V and J genes are TRBV2 and TRBJ2-7, with unresolved D. The CDR3 runs to 13 residues. Trimming removed 2 bases from V and 6 bases from J, with 11 bases in between. From germline, CDR1 is SNHLY and CDR2 FYNNEI. The CDR3 is CASSELGPREQYF. CDR3 sequence (DNA): TGTGCCAGCAGTGAACTTGGACCGCGCGAGCAGTACTTC.

This rearrangement joins TRBV20-1 to TRBJ2-7, with D tentatively TRBD2 (7 bases). Trimming removed 0 bases from V and 4 bases from J, with 13 bases in between. CDR1 is DFQATT and CDR2 is SNEGSKA in the germline V gene (reference sequence). CDR3 length: 14 residues. This CDR3 reads CSARDIGGGYEQYF. The DNA of the CDR3 is TGCAGTGCTAGAGATATAGGGGGGGGATACGAGCAGTACTTC.

The chain uses TRBV10-3 and TRBJ2-5; 7 bases line up with TRBD1. Germline lookup yields CDR1 ENHRY and CDR2 SYGVKD. The CDR3 runs 12 residues. Unmatched junction bases numbered 4, after V lost 10 bases and J lost 2 bases. The CDR3, as DNA: TGTGCCACGGGGACAGCACAAGAGACCCAGTACTTC. Residues: CATGTAQETQYF.

This chain connects TRBV20-1 to TRBJ2-1; 12 bases match TRBD1. The CDR3 extends over 18 amino acids. Unmatched junction bases numbered 12, after V lost 5 bases and J lost 1 base. CDR1 is DFQATT, CDR2 SNEGSKA, per germline (reference sequence). CDR3 sequence reads: CSAETGTGGSPSYNEQFF. The CDR3 DNA reads TGCAGTGCTGAAACCGGGACAGGGGGCTCCCCTTCCTACAATGAGCAGTTCTTC.

The chain combines TRBV27 with TRBJ2-1; D unresolved. The CDR3 has 15 residues. Trimming shortened V by 3 bases and J by 0 bases, and 9 bases separated the two germline ends. Germline V gene sequence: CDR1 MNHEY, CDR2 SMNVEV (reference sequence). The CDR3 nucleotides read TGTGCCAGCAGTTTGTTTCCCAGCTCCTACAATGAGCAGTTCTTC. Protein: CASSLFPSSYNEQFF.

The chain combines TRBV20-1 with TRBJ2-1; either TRBD1 or TRBD2 may fit D (6 bases each). From germline, CDR1 is DFQATT and CDR2 SNEGSKA (reference sequence). The CDR3 length is 17 residues. Between the trimmed V and J ends, which lost 4 bases and 3 bases, there was a span of 22 bases. CDR3 amino acids: CSATIPGANVVYNEQFF. Written as DNA, the CDR3 is TGCAGTGCTACCATCCCGGGGGCTAACGTTGTCTACAATGAGCAGTTCTTC.

The rearrangement links TRBV19 to TRBJ2-3, with 12 bases fitting TRBD2. There are 14 residues in the CDR3. CDR1 and CDR2 (germline): LNHDA, SQIVND (reference sequence). With V trimmed by 5 bases and J by 5 bases, 2 bases remained unmatched. The CDR3 coding sequence is TGTGCCAGTAGTCCGACTAGCGGGGGAGATACGCAGTATTTT. It translates to CASSPTSGGDTQYF. The variable domain in full, with the rest retrieved from reference TRBV19 and TRBJ2-3, is DGGITQSPKYLFRKEGQNVTLSCEQNLNHDAMYWYRQDPGQGLRLIYYSQIVNDFQKGDIAEGYSVSREKKESFPLTVTSAQKNPTAFYLCASSPTSGGDTQYFGPGTRLTVL.

The chain's CDR3 is CATSYGEGNTIYF. The DNA of the CDR3 is TGTGCCACCAGCTACGGGGAGGGAAACACCATATATTTT. The chain links TRBV15 to TRBJ1-3; D not resolved. V gave up 5 bases and J gave up 4 bases, with 9 bases separating them. The germline CDR1 and CDR2 sequences are LNHNV and YYDKDF (reference sequence). The CDR3 has 13 amino acids.

The rearrangement joins TRBV3-1 to TRBJ2-3; D not certain. The CDR3 covers 12 residues. The germline CDR1 and CDR2 sequences are LGHDT and YNNKEL (reference sequence). V was trimmed by 0 bases and J by 4 bases, leaving 2 bases between them. CDR3 protein: CASSQDPDTQYF. In DNA form, the CDR3 reads TGTGCCAGCAGCCAAGACCCAGATACGCAGTATTTT.

This chain connects TRBV6-2 or TRBV6-3 to TRBJ2-6; D is uncertain. The length of the CDR3 is 15 residues. V shed 5 bases and J shed 0 bases, with 8 bases lying between them. Germline V gene sequence: CDR1 MNHEY, CDR2 SVGEGT. Here the CDR3 reads CASSPTDSGANVLTF. The DNA for the CDR3 is TGTGCCAGCAGTCCCACAGACTCTGGGGCCAACGTCCTGACTTTC.

This clonotype is a singleton in its sample. The chain couples TRBV7-9 to TRBJ2-3, with D tentatively TRBD2 (5 bases). Germline-derived CDR1 and CDR2 are SEHNR and FQNEAQ (reference sequence). V gave up 5 bases and J gave up 0 bases, with 9 bases separating them. The CDR3 is 14 residues long. The CDR3 protein is CASSQGGSTDTQYF. CDR3 DNA sequence: TGTGCCAGCAGCCAAGGAGGCAGCACAGATACGCAGTATTTT. The full variable domain, its missing parts supplied by reference TRBV7-9 and TRBJ2-3, is DTGVSQNPRHKITKRGQNVTFRCDPISEHNRLYWYRQTLGQGPEFLTYFQNEAQLEKSRLLSDRFSAERPKGSFSTLEIQRTEQGDSAMYLCASSQGGSTDTQYFGPGTRLTVL.

The chain has TRBV5-1 and TRBJ1-1; D remains ambiguous. This CDR3 contains 14 residues. Germline V gene sequence: CDR1 SGHRS, CDR2 YFSETQ. The germline V and J ends were trimmed by 5 bases and 0 bases, with 11 bases remaining between them. CDR3 sequence reads: CASSRLGLNTEAFF. For the CDR3, the DNA is TGCGCCAGCAGTCGCCTCGGTTTGAACACTGAAGCTTTCTTT.

V usage is TRBV5-6 and J usage is TRBJ2-2, with D unclear. V was clipped by 4 bases and J by 8 bases, with 6 bases between them. CDR3 length equals 11 residues. Germline V gene data show CDR1 as SGHDT and CDR2 as YYEEEE. The CDR3 bases are TGTGCCAGCAGCCAAATAGGGGAGCTGTTTTTT. Protein product: CASSQIGELFF.

The chain combines TRBV19 with TRBJ2-7, with 7 bases aligning to TRBD1. The germline gives CDR1 LNHDA, CDR2 SQIVND (reference sequence). This CDR3 contains 12 residues. Trimming at V came to 6 bases and at J to 7 bases, leaving 6 bases not matched to a gene. CDR3 region: CASSFDRAEQYF. In DNA form, the CDR3 reads TGTGCCAGTAGCTTTGACAGGGCAGAGCAGTACTTC.

This chain links TRBV6-2 or TRBV6-3 with TRBJ2-1; D is ambiguous. Germline-derived CDR1 and CDR2 are MNHEY and SVGEGT. Trimming pared 6 bases from V and 4 bases from J, leaving 10 bases between. This CDR3 comprises 13 residues. The chain's CDR3 is CASSLRKYNEQFF. In nucleotides, the CDR3 is TGTGCCAGCAGCTTACGGAAGTACAATGAGCAGTTCTTC.

The chain employs TRBV27 and TRBJ1-3; the D is unclear. The germline gives CDR1 MNHEY, CDR2 SMNVEV (reference sequence). The germline V and J ends were trimmed by 6 bases and 0 bases, with 9 bases remaining between them. CDR3 length: 14 amino acids. The CDR3 sequence: CASSQWSSGNTIYF. The CDR3 nucleotides are TGTGCCAGCAGCCAGTGGAGCTCTGGAAACACCATATATTTT.

The chain employs TRBV27 and TRBJ1-5; 9 bases agree with TRBD1. This CDR3 has 16 residues. Germline CDR1 reads MNHEY; CDR2 reads SMNVEV (reference sequence). V trimming: 8 bases; J trimming: 1 base; junction bases outside the gene matches: 9. The CDR3 is CASGTGLFPSNQPQHF. Written as DNA, the CDR3 is TGTGCCAGCGGGACAGGGCTCTTTCCCAGCAATCAGCCCCAGCATTTT.

The chain uses TRBV4-3 and TRBJ1-1, with a tentative D call TRBD1 (5 bases). The CDR3 has 14 residues. CDR1 is LGHNA and CDR2 is YSLEER in the germline V gene. V dropped 0 bases and J dropped 4 bases, with 9 bases sitting between them. As DNA, the CDR3 is TGCGCCAGCAGCCAAGAGGGGACGGGCACTGAAGCTTTCTTT. This translates into CASSQEGTGTEAFF.

The genes are TRBV15 and TRBJ2-4, with 10 bases fitting TRBD2. V lost 0 bases to trimming and J lost 5 bases; unmatched junction nucleotides: 1. The germline V gene encodes CDR1 LNHNV and CDR2 YYDKDF (reference sequence). This CDR3 spans 15 amino acids. This CDR3 is CATSRDGLAENIQYF. As DNA, the CDR3 is TGTGCCACCAGCAGAGATGGACTAGCGGAAAACATTCAGTACTTC.

The rearrangement links TRBV4-2 to TRBJ2-6, with D possibly called TRBD1 or TRBD2 (6 bases each). CDR1 is LGHNA and CDR2 is YNFKEQ in the germline V gene. The V end lost 0 bases, the J end lost 0 bases, and 12 bases lay between the germline ends. This CDR3 has 18 residues. CDR3 sequence reads: CASSQEEEGGSGANVLTF. CDR3 sequence (DNA): TGTGCCAGCAGCCAAGAGGAAGAGGGGGGCTCTGGGGCCAACGTCCTGACTTTC.

The rearrangement uses TRBV15 and TRBJ2-5; D unclear. The V end lost 7 bases, the J end lost 0 bases, and 12 bases lay between the germline ends. Germline V gene lookup returns CDR1 LNHNV and CDR2 YYDKDF (reference sequence). The CDR3 has 14 residues. The DNA for the CDR3 is TGTGCCACCAAGGATTTACCGGACCAAGAGACCCAGTACTTC. Encoded protein: CATKDLPDQETQYF.

CDR3 amino acids: CSAPASGSRRETQYF. The CDR3 DNA reads TGCAGTGCCCCCGCTAGCGGGAGTCGGCGAGAGACCCAGTACTTC. The gene calls are TRBV20-1 and TRBJ2-5; 10 positions match TRBD2. This CDR3 has 15 residues. Germline CDR1 reads DFQATT; CDR2 reads SNEGSKA (reference sequence). Trimming cost V 6 bases and J 4 bases; bases outside gene matches: 11.